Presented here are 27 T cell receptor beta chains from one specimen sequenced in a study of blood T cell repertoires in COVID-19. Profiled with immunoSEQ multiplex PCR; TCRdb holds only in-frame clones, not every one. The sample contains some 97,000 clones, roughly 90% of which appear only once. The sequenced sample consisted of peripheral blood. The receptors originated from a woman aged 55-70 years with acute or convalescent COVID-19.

As DNA, the CDR3 is TGTGCCAGCAGTCCTACGGTGAACACTGAAGCTTTCTTT. Its protein product is CASSPTVNTEAFF. The chain uses TRBV27 and TRBJ1-1; no clear D. From germline, CDR1 is MNHEY and CDR2 SMNVEV (reference sequence). This CDR3 has 13 residues. The ends were cut back, 5 bases at V and 0 bases at J, with 7 bases in the middle.

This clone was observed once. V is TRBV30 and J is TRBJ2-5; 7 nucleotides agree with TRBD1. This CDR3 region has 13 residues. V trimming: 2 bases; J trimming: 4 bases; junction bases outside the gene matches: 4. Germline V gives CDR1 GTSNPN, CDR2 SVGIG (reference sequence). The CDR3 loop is CAWSTGVRETQYF. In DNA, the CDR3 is TGTGCCTGGAGTACAGGGGTCCGAGAGACCCAGTACTTC.

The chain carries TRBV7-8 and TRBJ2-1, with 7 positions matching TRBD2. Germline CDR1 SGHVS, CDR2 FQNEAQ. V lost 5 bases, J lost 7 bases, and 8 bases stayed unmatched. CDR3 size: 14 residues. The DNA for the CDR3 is TGTGCCAGCAGCCCCGGGGGAGGGCGTAATGAGCAGTTCTTC. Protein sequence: CASSPGGGRNEQFF.

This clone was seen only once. Here the CDR3 DNA reads TGTGCCGGGGGGAGGGACTATGGCTACACCTTC. The encoded protein is CAGGRDYGYTF. The V call is TRBV30, the J call TRBJ1-2, with D maybe TRBD1 (5 bases). This CDR3 is built from 11 residues. The V end was cut by 8 bases, the J end by 3 bases, with 10 bases between. CDR1 is GTSNPN and CDR2 is SVGIG in the germline V gene (reference sequence).

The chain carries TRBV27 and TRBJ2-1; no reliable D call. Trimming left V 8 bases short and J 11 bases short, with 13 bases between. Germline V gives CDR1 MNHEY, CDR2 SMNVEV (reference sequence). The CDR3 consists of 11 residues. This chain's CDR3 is CASLWSTKQFF. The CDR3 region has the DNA TGTGCCAGCCTTTGGAGTACAAAGCAGTTCTTC.

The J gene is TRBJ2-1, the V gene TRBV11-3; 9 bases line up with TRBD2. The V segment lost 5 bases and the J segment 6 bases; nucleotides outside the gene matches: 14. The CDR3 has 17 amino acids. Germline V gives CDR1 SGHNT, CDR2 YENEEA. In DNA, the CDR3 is TGTGCCAGCAGCCCTCCACTAGCGGGCTACCTTATCAATGAGCAGTTCTTC. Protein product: CASSPPLAGYLINEQFF.

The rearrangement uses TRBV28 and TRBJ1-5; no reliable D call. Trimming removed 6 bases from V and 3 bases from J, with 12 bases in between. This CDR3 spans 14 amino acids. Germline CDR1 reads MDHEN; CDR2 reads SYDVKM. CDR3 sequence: CASSPAAVNQPQHF. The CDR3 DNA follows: TGTGCCAGCAGCCCAGCGGCAGTCAATCAGCCCCAGCATTTT.

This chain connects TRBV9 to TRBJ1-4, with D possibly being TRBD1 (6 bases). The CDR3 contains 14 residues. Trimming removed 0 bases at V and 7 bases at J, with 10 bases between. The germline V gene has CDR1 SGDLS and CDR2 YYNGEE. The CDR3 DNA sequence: TGTGCCAGCAGCGTAGCACAGGGCAGTGAAAAACTGTTTTTT. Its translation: CASSVAQGSEKLFF. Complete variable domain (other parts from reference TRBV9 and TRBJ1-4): DSGVTQTPKHLITATGQRVTLRCSPRSGDLSVYWYQQSLDQGLQFLIQYYNGEERAKGNILERFSAQQFPDLHSELNLSSLELGDSALYFCASSVAQGSEKLFFGSGTQLSVL.

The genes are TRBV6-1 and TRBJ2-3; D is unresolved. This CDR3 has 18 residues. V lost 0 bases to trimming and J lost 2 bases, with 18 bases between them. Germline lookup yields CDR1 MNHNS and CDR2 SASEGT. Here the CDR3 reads CASSEAPVLTGNTDTQYF. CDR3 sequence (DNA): TGTGCCAGCAGTGAAGCGCCAGTTTTGACTGGTAACACAGATACGCAGTATTTT.

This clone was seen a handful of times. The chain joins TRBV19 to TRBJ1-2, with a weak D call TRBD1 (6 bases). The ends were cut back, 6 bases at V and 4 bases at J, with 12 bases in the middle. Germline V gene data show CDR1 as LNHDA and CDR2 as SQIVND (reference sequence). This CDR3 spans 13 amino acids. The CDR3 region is CASRPQGSYGYTF. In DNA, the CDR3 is TGTGCCAGTAGGCCACAGGGTTCCTATGGCTACACCTTC.

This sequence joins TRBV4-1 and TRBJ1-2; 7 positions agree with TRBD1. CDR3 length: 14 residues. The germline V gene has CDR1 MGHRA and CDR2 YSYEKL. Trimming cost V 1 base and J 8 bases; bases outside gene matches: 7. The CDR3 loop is CASSQGRGQRGYTF. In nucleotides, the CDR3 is TGCGCCAGCAGCCAAGGTAGGGGGCAAAGAGGCTACACCTTC.

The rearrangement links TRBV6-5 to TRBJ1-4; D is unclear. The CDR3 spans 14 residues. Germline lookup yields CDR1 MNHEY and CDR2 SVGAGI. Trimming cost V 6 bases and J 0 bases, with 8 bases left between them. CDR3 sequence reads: CASREGATNEKLFF. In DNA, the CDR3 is TGTGCCAGCAGGGAGGGAGCAACTAATGAAAAACTGTTTTTT.

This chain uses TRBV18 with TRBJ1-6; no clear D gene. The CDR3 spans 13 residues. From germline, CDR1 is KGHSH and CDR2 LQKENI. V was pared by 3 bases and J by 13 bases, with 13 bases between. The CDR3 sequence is CASSPAPREPLHF. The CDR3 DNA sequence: TGTGCCAGCTCACCGGCTCCACGGGAGCCCCTCCACTTT.

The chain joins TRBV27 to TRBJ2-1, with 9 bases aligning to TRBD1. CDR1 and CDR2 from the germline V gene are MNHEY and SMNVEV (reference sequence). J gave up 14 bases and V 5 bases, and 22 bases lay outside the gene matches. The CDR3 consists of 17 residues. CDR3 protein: CASSKPIGSKGQGGEFF. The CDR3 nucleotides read TGTGCCAGCAGTAAACCTATCGGATCGAAGGGACAGGGCGGGGAGTTCTTC.

CDR3: CASSYGPIPVYGYTF. In DNA form, the CDR3 reads TGTGCCAGCAGTTACGGCCCAATTCCCGTCTATGGCTACACCTTC. The chain employs TRBV6-5 and TRBJ1-2; no reliable D call. Germline-derived CDR1 and CDR2 are MNHEY and SVGAGI. The germline V and J ends were trimmed by 2 bases and 4 bases, with 14 bases remaining between them. This CDR3 is built from 15 residues.

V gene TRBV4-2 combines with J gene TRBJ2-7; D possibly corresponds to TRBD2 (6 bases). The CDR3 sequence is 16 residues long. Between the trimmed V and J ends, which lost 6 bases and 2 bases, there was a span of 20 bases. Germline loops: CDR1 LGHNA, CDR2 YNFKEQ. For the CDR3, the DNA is TGTGCCAGCAGAGTTACCCGGGACTCATCCACCTACGAGCAGTACTTC. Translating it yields CASRVTRDSSTYEQYF.

The CDR3 bases are TGTGCCAGCAGTTTAGAGGGAGGGCCAAGGACCGGGGAGCTGTTTTTT. It encodes CASSLEGGPRTGELFF. J is TRBJ2-2 and V is TRBV28, with TRBD2 matching over 7 bases. Germline CDR1 and CDR2: MDHEN and SYDVKM. V gave up 2 bases and J gave up 5 bases; unmatched junction bases: 8. This CDR3 has 16 residues.

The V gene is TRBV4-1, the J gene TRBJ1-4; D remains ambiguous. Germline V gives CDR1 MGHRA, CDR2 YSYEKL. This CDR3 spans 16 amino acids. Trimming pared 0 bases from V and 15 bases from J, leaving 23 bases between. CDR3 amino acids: CASSQDIRTKVVDLFF. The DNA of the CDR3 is TGCGCCAGCAGCCAAGATATAAGGACCAAGGTCGTGGACTTGTTTTTT.

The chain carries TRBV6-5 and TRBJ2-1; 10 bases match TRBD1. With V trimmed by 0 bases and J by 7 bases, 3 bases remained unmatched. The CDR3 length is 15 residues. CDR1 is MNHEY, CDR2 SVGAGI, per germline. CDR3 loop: CASSYSWTGGNEQFF. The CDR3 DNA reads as TGTGCCAGCAGTTACTCTTGGACAGGGGGGAATGAGCAGTTCTTC.

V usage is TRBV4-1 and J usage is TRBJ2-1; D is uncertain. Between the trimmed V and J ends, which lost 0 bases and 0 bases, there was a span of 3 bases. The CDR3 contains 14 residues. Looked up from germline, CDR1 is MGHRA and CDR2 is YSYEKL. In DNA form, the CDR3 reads TGCGCCAGCAGCCAAGATAGCTCCTACAATGAGCAGTTCTTC. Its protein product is CASSQDSSYNEQFF.

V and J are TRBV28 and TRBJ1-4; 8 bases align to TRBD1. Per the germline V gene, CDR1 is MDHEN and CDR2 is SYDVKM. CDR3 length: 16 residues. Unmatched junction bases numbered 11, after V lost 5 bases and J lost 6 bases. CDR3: CASSPRSGTGDEKLFF. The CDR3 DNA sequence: TGTGCCAGCAGTCCCCGATCCGGGACAGGAGATGAAAAACTGTTTTTT.

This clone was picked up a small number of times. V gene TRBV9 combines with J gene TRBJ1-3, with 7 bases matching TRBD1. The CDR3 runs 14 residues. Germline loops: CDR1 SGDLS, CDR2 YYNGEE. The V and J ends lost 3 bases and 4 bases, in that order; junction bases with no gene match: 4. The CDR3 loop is CASSATGSGNTIYF. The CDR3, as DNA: TGTGCCAGCAGCGCGACAGGGTCCGGAAACACCATATATTTT. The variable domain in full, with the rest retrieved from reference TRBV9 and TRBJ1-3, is DSGVTQTPKHLITATGQRVTLRCSPRSGDLSVYWYQQSLDQGLQFLIQYYNGEERAKGNILERFSAQQFPDLHSELNLSSLELGDSALYFCASSATGSGNTIYFGEGSWLTVV.

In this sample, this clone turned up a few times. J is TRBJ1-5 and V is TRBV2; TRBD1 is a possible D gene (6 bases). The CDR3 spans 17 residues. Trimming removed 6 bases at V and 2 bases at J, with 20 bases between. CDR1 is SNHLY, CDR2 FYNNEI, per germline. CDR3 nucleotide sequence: TGTGCCAGCAGCTCGCCGGGCGGGGGCTTAGGCAATCAGCCCCAGCATTTT. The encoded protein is CASSSPGGGLGNQPQHF. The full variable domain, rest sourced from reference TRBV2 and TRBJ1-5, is EPEVTQTPSHQVTQMGQEVILRCVPISNHLYFYWYRQILGQKVEFLVSFYNNEISEKSEIFDDQFSVERPDGSNFTLKIRSTKLEDSAMYFCASSSPGGGLGNQPQHFGDGTRLSIL.

The CDR3 DNA sequence: TGTGCCAGTAGTGTAGGCGGATTCACCGGGGAGCTGTTTTTT. As protein: CASSVGGFTGELFF. The chain has TRBV19 and TRBJ2-2; D gene ambiguous. This CDR3 has 14 amino acids. The V and J ends lost 5 bases and 4 bases respectively, with 11 bases between them. The germline gives CDR1 LNHDA, CDR2 SQIVND (reference sequence).

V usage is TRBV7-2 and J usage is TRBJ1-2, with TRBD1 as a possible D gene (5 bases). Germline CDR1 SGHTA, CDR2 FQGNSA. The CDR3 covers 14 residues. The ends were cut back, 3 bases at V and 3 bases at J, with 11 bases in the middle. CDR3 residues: CASSLSGRDYGYTF. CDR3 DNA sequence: TGTGCCAGCAGCTTGTCGGGCAGGGACTATGGCTACACCTTC.

The CDR3 nucleotides read TGTGCCACCCGTGCCGGACAGGGGGTCGATGGCTACACCTTC. Its protein product is CATRAGQGVDGYTF. The gene calls are TRBV24-1 and TRBJ1-2; TRBD1 matches 10 bases. Germline V gene data show CDR1 as KGHDR and CDR2 as SFDVKD. The CDR3 extends over 14 amino acids. The junction had 9 bases not matched to a gene; V was cut back by 9 bases and J by 6 bases.

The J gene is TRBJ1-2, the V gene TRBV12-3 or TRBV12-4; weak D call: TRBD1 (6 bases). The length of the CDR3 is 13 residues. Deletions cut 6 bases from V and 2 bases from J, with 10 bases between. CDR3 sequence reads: CASSTGQNYGYTF. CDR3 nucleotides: TGTGCCAGCAGCACCGGACAGAACTATGGCTACACCTTC.